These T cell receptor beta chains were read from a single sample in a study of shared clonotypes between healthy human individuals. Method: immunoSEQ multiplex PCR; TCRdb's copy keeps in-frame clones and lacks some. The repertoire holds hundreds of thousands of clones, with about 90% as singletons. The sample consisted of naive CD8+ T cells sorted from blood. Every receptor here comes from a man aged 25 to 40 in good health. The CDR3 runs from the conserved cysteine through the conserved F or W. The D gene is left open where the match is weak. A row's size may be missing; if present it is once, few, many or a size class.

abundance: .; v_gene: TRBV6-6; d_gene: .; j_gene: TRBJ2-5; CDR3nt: TGTGCCAGCAGTTACTCGCACTTTCAAGAGACCCAGTACTTC; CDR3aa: CASSYSHFQETQYF
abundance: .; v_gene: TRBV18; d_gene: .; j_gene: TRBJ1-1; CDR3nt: TGTGCCAGCTCACCACCGGGGGGGGCTAACACTGAAGCTTTCTTT; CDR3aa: CASSPPGGANTEAFF
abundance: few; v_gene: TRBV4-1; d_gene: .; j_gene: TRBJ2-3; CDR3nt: TGCGCCAGCAGCCAATCACTAGGGCCCCCAGATACGCAGTATTTT; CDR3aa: CASSQSLGPPDTQYF
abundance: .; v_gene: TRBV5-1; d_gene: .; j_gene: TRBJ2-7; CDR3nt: TGCGCCAGCAGCGGCCTCTCGAAACCTCCCTACGAGCAGTACTTC; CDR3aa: CASSGLSKPPYEQYF
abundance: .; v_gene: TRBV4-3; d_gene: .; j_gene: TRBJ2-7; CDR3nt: TGCGCCAGCAGCCAAGATCGGGGTTTAGCGGCCTCCTACGAGCAGTACTTC; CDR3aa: CASSQDRGLAASYEQYF
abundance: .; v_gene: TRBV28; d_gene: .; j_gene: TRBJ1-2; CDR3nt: TGTGCCAGCACCTCTATTTCGGGGGTGTTAGGCTACACCTTC; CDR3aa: CASTSISGVLGYTF
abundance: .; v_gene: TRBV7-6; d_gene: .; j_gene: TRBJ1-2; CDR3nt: TGTGCCAGCAGCTTAGAGGGTTGGGGGGCTCTATCTGGCTACACCTTC; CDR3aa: CASSLEGWGALSGYTF
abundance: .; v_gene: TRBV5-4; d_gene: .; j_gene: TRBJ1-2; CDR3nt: TGTGCCAGCAGCCACCACAGGGACGGCTACACCTTC; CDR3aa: CASSHHRDGYTF
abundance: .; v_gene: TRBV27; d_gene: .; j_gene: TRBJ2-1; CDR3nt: TGTGCCAGCAGTTTGGGGGGAAATGAGCAGTTCTTC; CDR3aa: CASSLGGNEQFF
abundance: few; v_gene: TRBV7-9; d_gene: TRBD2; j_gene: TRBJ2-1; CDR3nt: TGTGCCAGCAGCCTGACTAGCGGGAGGCCGAATGAGCAGTTCTTC; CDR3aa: CASSLTSGRPNEQFF
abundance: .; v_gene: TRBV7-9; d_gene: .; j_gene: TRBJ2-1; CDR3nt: TGTGCCAGCAGCTTCGGGGTTGAGCAGTTCTTC; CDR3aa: CASSFGVEQFF
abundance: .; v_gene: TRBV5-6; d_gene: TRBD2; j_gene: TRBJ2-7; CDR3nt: TGTGCCAGCAGCGGCTCCGGGACTAGCGGGAGGAGGGCCTTATTC; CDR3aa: CASSGSGTSGRRALF
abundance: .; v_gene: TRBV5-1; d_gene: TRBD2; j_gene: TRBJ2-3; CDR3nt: TGCGCCAGCAGCGACGGGACTAGCGGATACACAGATACGCAGTATTTT; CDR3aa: CASSDGTSGYTDTQYF
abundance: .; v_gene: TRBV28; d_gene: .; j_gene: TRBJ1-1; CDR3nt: TGTGCCAGCAGATCGAACAGGGAAGTGAACACTGAAGCTTTCTTT; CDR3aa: CASRSNREVNTEAFF
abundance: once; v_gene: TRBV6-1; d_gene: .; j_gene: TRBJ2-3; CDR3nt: TGTGCCAGCAGTGAATTCTACGGACTGGTGGGATCAGATACGCAGTATTTT; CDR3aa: CASSEFYGLVGSDTQYF
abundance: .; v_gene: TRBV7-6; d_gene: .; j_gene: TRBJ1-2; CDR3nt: TGTGCCAGCAGCCCGCTTCGGTCTGGCTACACCTTC; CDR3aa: CASSPLRSGYTF
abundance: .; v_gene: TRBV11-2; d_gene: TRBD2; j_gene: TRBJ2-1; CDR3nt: TGTGCCAGCAGCCGCGACACGGCGGGAGTATGGAATGAGCAGTTCTTC; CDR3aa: CASSRDTAGVWNEQFF
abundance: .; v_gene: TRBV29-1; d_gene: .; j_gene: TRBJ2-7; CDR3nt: TGCAGCGTTGAAGAGGTCAGGGCCACTTCATACGAGCAGTACTTC; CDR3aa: CSVEEVRATSYEQYF
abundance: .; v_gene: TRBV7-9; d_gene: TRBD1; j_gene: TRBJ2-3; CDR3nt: TGTGCCAGCAGCTTCGGACAGGGGGTAGACACAGATACGCAGTATTTT; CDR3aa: CASSFGQGVDTDTQYF
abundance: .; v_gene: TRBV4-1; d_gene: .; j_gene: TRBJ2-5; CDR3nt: TGCGCCAGCAGCCAACAAGGGGGGACTTTTTACCAAGAGACCCAGTACTTC; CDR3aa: CASSQQGGTFYQETQYF
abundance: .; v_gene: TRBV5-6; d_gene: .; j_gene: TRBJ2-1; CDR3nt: TGTGCCAGCAGCTTGGATCCCGGTTTGACAGGTTACAATGAGCAGTTCTTC; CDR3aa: CASSLDPGLTGYNEQFF
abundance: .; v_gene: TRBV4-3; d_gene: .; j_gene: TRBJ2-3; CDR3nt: TGCGCCAGCAGCCAAGTGATGAGGAGCACAGATACGCAGTATTTT; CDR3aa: CASSQVMRSTDTQYF
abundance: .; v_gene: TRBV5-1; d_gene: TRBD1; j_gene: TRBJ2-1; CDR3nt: TGCGCCAGCAGCTTCCGGGACAGGGGGCTGAGCTCCTACAATGAGCAGTTCTTC; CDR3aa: CASSFRDRGLSSYNEQFF
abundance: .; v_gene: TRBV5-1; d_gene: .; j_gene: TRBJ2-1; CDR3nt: TGCGCCAGCAGCTTGAGACGGGACGCCTCCTACAATGAGCAGTTCTTC; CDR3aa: CASSLRRDASYNEQFF
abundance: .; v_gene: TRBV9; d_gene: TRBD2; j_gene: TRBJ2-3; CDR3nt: TGTGCCAGCAGCGGCCGCATACTAGCGGGAGGAGCAGATACGCAGTATTTT; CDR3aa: CASSGRILAGGADTQYF